This TCR beta chain was captured by sequencing in a study of shared clonotypes between healthy human individuals. Trimming stripped 8 bases from V and 9 bases from J, with 27 bases between. CDR1 and CDR2 (germline): SGHDT, YYEEEE. This CDR3 contains 15 residues. At a deep level, the assay was run. Among the unsorted PBMC samples, replicate PCRs used around 0.3 ug DNA, roughly 33,000 T cell genomes. DNA from unsorted PBMC was sequenced on ten immunoSEQ deep assay plates. Sequenced by immunoSEQ multiplex PCR; TCRdb stores in-frame clones only, minus some. Among 450,000 to 500,000 clones, over 75% were seen once, and the ten largest hold roughly 13%. With regard to this clone: Other DNA sequences within the sample encode an identical CDR3.

V gene TRBV5-6 combines with J gene TRBJ2-7; possibly TRBD1 or TRBD2 for D (5 bases each). This TCR was sampled from a woman aged 40-49 years in good health. Some clones in this sample may be carry-over from other donors' samples. The sequencing input was PBMCs. This CDR3 reads CASSALGAADPTQYF. The CDR3 nucleotides read TGTGCCAGTAGCGCCTTAGGGGCGGCTGACCCAACGCAGTACTTC.